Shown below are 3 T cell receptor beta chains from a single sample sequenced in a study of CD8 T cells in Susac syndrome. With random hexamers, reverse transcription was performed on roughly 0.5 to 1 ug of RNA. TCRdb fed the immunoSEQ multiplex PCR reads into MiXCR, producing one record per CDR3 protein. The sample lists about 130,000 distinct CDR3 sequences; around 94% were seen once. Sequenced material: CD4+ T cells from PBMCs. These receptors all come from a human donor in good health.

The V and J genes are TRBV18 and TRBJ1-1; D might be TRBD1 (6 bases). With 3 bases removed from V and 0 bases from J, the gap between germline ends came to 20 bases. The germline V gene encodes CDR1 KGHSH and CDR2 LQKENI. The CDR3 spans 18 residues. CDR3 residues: CASSPVQGQGWVNTEAFF. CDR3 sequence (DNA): TGTGCCAGCTCACCCGTACAGGGCCAGGGGTGGGTGAACACTGAAGCTTTCTTT.

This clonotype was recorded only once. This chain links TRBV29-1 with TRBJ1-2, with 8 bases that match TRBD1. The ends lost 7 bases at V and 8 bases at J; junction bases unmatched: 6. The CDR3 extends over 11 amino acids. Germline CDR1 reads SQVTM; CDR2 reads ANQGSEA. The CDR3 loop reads CSAGTGRGYTF. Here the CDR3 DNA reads TGCAGCGCTGGGACAGGTAGAGGCTACACCTTC.

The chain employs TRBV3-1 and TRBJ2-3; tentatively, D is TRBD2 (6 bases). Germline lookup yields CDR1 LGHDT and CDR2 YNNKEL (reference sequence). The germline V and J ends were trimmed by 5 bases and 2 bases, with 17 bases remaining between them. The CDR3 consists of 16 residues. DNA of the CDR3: TGTGCCAGCAGCGAGCGAGCGGGCATAAACACAGATACGCAGTATTTT. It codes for CASSERAGINTDTQYF.